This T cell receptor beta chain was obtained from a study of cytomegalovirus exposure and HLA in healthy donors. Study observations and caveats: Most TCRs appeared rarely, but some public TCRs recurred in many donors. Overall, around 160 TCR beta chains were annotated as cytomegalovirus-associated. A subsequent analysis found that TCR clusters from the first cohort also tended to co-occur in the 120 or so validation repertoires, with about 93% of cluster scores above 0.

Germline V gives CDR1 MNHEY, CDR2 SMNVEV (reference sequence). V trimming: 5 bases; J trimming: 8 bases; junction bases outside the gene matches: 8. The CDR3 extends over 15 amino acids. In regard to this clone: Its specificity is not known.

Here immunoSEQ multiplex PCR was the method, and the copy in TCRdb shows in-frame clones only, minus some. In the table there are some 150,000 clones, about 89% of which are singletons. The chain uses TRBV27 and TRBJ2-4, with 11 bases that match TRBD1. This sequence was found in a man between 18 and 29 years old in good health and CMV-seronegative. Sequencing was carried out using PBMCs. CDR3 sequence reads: CASSPPGTGGYIQYF. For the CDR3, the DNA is TGTGCCAGCAGTCCCCCTGGGACAGGGGGTTACATTCAGTACTTC.